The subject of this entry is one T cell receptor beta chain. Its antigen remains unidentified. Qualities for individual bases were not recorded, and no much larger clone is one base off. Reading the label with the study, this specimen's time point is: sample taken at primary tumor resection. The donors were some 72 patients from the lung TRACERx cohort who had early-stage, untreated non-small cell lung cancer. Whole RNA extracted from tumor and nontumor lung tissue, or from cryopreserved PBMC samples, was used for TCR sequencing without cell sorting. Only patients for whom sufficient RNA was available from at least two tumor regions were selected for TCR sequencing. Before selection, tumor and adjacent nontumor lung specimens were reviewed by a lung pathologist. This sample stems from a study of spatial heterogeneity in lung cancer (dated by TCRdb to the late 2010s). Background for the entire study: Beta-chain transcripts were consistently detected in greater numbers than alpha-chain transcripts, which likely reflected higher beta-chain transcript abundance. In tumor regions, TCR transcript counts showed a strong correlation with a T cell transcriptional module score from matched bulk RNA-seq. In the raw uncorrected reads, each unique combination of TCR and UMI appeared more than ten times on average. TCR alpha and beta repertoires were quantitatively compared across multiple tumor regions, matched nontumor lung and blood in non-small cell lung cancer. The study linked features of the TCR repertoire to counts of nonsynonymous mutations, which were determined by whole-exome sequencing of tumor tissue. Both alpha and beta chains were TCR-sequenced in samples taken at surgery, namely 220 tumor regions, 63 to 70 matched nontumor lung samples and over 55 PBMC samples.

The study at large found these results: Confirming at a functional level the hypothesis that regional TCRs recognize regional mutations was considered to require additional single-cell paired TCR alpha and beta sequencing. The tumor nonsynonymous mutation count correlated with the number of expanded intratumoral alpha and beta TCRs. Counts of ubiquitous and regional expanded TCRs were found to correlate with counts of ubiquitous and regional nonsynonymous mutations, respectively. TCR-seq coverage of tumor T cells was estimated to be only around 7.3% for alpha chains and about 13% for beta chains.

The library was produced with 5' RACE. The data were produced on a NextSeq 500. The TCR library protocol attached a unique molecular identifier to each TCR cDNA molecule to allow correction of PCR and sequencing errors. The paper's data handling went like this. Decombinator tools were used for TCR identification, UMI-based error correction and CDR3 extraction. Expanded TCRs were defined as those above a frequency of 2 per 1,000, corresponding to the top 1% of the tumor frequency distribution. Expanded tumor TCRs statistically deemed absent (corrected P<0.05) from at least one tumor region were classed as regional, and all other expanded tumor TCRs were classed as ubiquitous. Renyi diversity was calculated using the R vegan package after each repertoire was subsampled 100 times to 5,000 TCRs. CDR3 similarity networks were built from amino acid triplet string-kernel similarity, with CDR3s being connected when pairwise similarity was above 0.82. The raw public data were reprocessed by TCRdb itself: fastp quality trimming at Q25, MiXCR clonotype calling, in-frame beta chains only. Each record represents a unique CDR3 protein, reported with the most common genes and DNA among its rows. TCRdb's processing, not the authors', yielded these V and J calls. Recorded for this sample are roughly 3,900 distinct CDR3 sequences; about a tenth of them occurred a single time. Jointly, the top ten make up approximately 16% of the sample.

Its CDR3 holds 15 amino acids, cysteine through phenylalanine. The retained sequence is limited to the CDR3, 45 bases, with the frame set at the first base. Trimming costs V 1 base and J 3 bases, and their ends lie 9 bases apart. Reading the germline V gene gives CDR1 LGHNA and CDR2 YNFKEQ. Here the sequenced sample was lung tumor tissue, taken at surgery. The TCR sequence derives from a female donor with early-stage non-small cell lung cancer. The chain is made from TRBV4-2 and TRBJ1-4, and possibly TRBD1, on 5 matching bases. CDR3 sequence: CASSQGQGANEKLFF. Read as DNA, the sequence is TGTGCCAGCAGCCAAGGGCAAGGGGCTAATGAAAAACTGTTTTTT.